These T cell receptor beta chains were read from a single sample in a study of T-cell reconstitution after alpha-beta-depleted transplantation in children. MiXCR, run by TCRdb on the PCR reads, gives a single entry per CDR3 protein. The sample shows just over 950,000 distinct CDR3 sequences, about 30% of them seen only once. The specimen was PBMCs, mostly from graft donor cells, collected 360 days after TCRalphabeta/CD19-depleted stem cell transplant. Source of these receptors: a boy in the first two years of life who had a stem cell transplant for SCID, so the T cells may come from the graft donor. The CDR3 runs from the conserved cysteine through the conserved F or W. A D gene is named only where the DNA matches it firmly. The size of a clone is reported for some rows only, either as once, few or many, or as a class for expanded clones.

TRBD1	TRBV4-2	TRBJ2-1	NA	CASSQGGQGIADNSYNEQFF	TGTGCCAGCAGCCAAGGGGGACAGGGAATAGCGGACAACTCCTACAATGAGCAGTTCTTC
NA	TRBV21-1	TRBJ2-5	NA	CASSKAAELKGLGQETQYF	TGTGCCAGCAGCAAAGCGGCGGAACTTAAGGGACTAGGTCAAGAGACCCAGTACTTC
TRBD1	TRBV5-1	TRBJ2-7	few	CASSYGTGDFDEQYF	TGCGCCAGCAGCTACGGGACAGGGGATTTCGACGAGCAGTACTTC
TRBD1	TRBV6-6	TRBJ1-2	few	CASRSGTVYGYTF	TGTGCCAGCAGGTCCGGGACAGTCTATGGCTACACCTTC
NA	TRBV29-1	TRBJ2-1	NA	CSVATRLADEQFF	TGCAGCGTTGCCACAAGGTTGGCCGATGAGCAGTTCTTC
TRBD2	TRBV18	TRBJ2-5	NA	CASSPPSGGQETQYF	TGTGCCAGCTCACCACCTAGCGGGGGTCAAGAGACCCAGTACTTC
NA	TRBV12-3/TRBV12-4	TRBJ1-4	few	CASSLGAGSREKLFF	TGTGCCAGCAGTTTGGGGGCCGGGAGTAGAGAAAAACTGTTTTTT
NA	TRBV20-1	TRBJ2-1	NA	CGSGVRYNEQFF	TGCGGCTCAGGGGTCCGCTACAATGAGCAGTTCTTC
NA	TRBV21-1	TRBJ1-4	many	CASSKENRIGMRGEKLFF	TGTGCCAGCAGCAAAGAAAACAGGATTGGGATGAGGGGTGAAAAACTGTTTTTT
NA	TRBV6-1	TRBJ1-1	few	CATREGRSTEAFF	TGTGCCACCCGTGAGGGCAGGAGCACTGAAGCTTTCTTT
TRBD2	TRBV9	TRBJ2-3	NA	CASSVVLAGYTDTQYF	TGTGCCAGCAGCGTAGTTCTAGCGGGGTACACAGATACGCAGTATTTT
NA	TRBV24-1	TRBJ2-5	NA	CATSSDKQETQYF	TGTGCCACCAGTTCCGACAAACAAGAGACCCAGTACTTC
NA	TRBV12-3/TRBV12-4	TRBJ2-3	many	CASSRSGSTDTQYF	TGTGCCAGCAGCCGCAGTGGGTCCACAGATACGCAGTATTTT
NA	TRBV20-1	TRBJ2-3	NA	CSASFVGRTDTQYF	TGCAGTGCTAGCTTCGTGGGGCGGACAGATACGCAGTATTTT
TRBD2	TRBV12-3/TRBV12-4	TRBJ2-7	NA	CASSSVGTSGGPVYEQYF	TGTGCCAGCAGTTCCGTGGGGACTAGCGGGGGGCCGGTCTACGAGCAGTACTTC
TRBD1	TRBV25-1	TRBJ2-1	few	CASSEAGTGGHNEQFF	TGTGCCAGCAGTGAGGCGGGGACAGGGGGGCACAATGAGCAGTTCTTC
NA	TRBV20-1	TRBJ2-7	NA	CSASATAVDEQYF	TGCAGTGCTAGCGCGACGGCCGTAGACGAGCAGTACTTC
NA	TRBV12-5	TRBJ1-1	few	CASWGMGEKYTEAFF	TGTGCTAGTTGGGGTATGGGGGAAAAGTACACTGAAGCTTTCTTT
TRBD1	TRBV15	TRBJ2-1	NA	CATRPQGVNEQFF	TGTGCCACCAGGCCCCAGGGGGTCAATGAGCAGTTCTTC
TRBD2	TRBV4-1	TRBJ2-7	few	CASSQGRGGHEQYF	TGCGCCAGCAGCCAAGGACGGGGGGGCCACGAGCAGTACTTC
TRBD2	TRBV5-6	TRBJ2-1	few	CASSLALHGGIYNEQFF	TGTGCCAGCAGCTTGGCCTTACACGGGGGGATCTACAATGAGCAGTTCTTC
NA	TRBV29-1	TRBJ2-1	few	CSGQVSSYNEQFF	TGCAGCGGACAGGTCAGCTCCTACAATGAGCAGTTCTTC
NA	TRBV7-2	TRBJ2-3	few	CASSSGQISTDTQYF	TGTGCCAGCAGCTCCGGACAGATTAGCACAGATACGCAGTATTTT
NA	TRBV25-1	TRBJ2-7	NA	CASSPPGPTNFRFYEQYF	TGTGCCAGCAGCCCACCGGGCCCTACTAATTTTCGATTCTACGAGCAGTACTTC
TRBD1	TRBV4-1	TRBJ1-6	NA	CASRREDRANNSPLHF	TGCGCCAGCAGGCGCGAGGACAGGGCTAATAATTCACCCCTCCACTTT
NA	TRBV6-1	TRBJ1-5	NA	CASREQDSNQPQHF	TGTGCCAGCAGGGAACAGGATAGCAATCAGCCCCAGCATTTT
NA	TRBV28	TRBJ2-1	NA	CASSRRWTPYNEQFF	TGTGCCAGCAGCCGACGTTGGACACCCTACAATGAGCAGTTCTTC
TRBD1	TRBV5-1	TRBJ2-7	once	CVSSLAWTGSPYEQYF	TGCGTCAGCAGCTTGGCGTGGACAGGGTCTCCCTACGAGCAGTACTTC
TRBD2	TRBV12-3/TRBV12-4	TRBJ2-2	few	CATRTAGAGELFF	TGTGCCACCCGGACAGCGGGGGCCGGGGAGCTGTTTTTT
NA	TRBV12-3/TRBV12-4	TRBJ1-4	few	CASSLCPRDEKLFF	TGTGCCAGCAGTTTATGTCCGAGGGATGAAAAACTGTTTTTT
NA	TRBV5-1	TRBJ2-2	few	CASSWDSPSTNTGELFF	TGCGCCAGCAGCTGGGACTCACCATCCACCAACACCGGGGAGCTGTTTTTT
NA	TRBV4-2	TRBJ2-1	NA	CASSLEEWEWAYNEQFF	TGTGCCAGCAGCCTGGAGGAATGGGAGTGGGCATACAATGAGCAGTTCTTC
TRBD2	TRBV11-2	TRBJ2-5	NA	CASSQRDREGQETQYF	TGTGCCAGCAGCCAGCGGGATCGGGAGGGCCAAGAGACCCAGTACTTC
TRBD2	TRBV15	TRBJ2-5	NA	CATSREGAGGRETQYF	TGTGCCACCAGCAGAGAAGGCGCGGGGGGGCGTGAGACCCAGTACTTC
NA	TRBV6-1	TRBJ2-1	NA	CASSGVWEQFF	TGTGCCAGCAGCGGGGTATGGGAGCAGTTCTTC
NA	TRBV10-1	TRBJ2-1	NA	CASSESSGGSSYNEQFF	TGCGCCAGCAGTGAGTCGAGTGGGGGGTCCTCCTACAATGAGCAGTTCTTC
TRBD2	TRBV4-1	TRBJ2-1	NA	CASSQNRAGGNNEQFF	TGCGCCAGCAGCCAGAATCGGGCGGGGGGCAACAATGAGCAGTTCTTC
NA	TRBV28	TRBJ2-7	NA	CASSLGPGTEQYF	TGTGCCAGCAGTTTAGGGCCCGGGACCGAGCAGTACTTC
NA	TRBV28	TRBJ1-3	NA	CASSLGVRSGNTIYF	TGTGCCAGCAGTTTAGGGGTTCGCTCTGGAAACACCATATATTTT
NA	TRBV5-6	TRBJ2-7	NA	CASSSTEAFSSYEQYF	TGTGCCAGCAGCTCAACGGAGGCTTTCAGCTCCTACGAGCAGTACTTC
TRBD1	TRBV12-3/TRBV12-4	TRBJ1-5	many	CASSRQGNQPQHF	TGTGCCAGCAGTCGACAGGGAAATCAGCCCCAGCATTTT
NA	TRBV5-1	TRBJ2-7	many	CASSLDSAYEQYF	TGCGCCAGCAGCTTAGACAGCGCCTACGAGCAGTACTTC
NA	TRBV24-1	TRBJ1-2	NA	CATSDSRGGGYGYTF	TGTGCCACCAGTGATTCCCGGGGCGGTGGCTATGGCTACACCTTC
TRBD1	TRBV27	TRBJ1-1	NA	CASTPGGRLNTEAFF	TGTGCCAGCACCCCAGGGGGCAGACTAAACACTGAAGCTTTCTTT
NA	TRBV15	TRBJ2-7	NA	CATNDPGTDPYEQYF	TGTGCCACCAACGACCCCGGGACGGACCCCTACGAGCAGTACTTC
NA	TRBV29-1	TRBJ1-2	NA	CSVAEFTNYGYTF	TGCAGCGTAGCAGAGTTTACTAACTATGGCTACACCTTC
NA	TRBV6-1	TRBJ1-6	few	CASRLFSQNSPLHF	TGTGCCAGCAGACTATTCAGCCAGAATTCACCCCTCCACTTT
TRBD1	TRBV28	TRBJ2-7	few	CASTDRLIPYEQYF	TGTGCCAGCACGGACAGGTTAATTCCCTACGAGCAGTACTTC
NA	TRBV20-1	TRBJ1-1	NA	CSARVGRPALNTEAFF	TGCAGTGCTAGAGTCGGGAGGCCTGCCTTGAACACTGAAGCTTTCTTT
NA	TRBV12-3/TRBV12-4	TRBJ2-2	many	CASRGQPTGELFF	TGTGCCAGCAGAGGACAGCCCACCGGGGAGCTGTTTTTT
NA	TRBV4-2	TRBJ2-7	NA	CASSLRGVASEQYF	TGTGCCAGCAGCCTCAGGGGCGTAGCAAGCGAGCAGTACTTC
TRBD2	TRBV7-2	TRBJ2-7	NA	CASSSALGRREQYF	TGTGCCAGCAGCTCAGCTCTCGGGAGGAGAGAGCAGTACTTC
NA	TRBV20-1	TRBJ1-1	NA	CSALQELNTEAFF	TGCAGTGCATTGCAAGAACTGAACACTGAAGCTTTCTTT
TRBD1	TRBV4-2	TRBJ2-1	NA	CASSRPGTGWESNEQFF	TGTGCCAGCAGCCGACCCGGGACAGGGTGGGAGAGCAATGAGCAGTTCTTC
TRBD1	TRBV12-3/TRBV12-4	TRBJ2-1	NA	CASSFDRGGNNEQFF	TGTGCCAGCAGTTTTGACAGGGGAGGAAACAATGAGCAGTTCTTC
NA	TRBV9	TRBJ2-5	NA	CASRRSSAIWEETQYF	TGTGCCAGCAGGAGGTCTAGCGCTATTTGGGAGGAGACCCAGTACTTC
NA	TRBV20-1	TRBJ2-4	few	CSAFPEGGHIQYF	TGCAGTGCTTTCCCTGAGGGGGGCCACATTCAGTACTTC
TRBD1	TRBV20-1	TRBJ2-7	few	CSARVGTGSSEQYF	TGCAGTGCTAGAGTGGGGACAGGGTCGTCGGAGCAGTACTTC
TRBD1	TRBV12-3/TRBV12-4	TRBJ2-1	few	CASSFGTGFFSYNEQFF	TGTGCCAGCAGTTTTGGGACAGGGTTTTTCTCCTACAATGAGCAGTTCTTC